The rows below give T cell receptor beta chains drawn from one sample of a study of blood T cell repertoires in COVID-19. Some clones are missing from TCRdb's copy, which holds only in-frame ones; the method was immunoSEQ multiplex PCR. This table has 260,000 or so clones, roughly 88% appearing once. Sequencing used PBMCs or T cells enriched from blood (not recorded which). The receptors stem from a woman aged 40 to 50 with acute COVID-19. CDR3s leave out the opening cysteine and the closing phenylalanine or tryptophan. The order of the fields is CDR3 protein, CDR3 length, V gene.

cdr3_aa: SGTWTDEKLF
cdr3_length: 10
v_call: TRBV29-1

cdr3_aa: ASSPRALSLAGGPGDNEQF
cdr3_length: 19
v_call: TRBV27

cdr3_aa: ASSYSGGTGNQPQH
cdr3_length: 14
v_call: TRBV6-2/TRBV6-3

cdr3_aa: ASSSFGQGSETQY
cdr3_length: 13
v_call: TRBV7-6

cdr3_aa: ASSPLGQQETQY
cdr3_length: 12
v_call: TRBV3-1/TRBV3-2

cdr3_aa: ASSPGQGGETQY
cdr3_length: 12
v_call: TRBV18

cdr3_aa: ASSVTGNTGNEQF
cdr3_length: 13
v_call: TRBV5-1

cdr3_aa: ASSASLQGYSNQPQH
cdr3_length: 15
v_call: TRBV10-2

cdr3_aa: ASSYWQGGEKLF
cdr3_length: 12
v_call: TRBV6-6

cdr3_aa: ASSLQGRNQPQH
cdr3_length: 12
v_call: TRBV5-6

cdr3_aa: ASSRDSVQETQY
cdr3_length: 12
v_call: TRBV14

cdr3_aa: ASSLPDYLNGYT
cdr3_length: 12
v_call: TRBV5-1

cdr3_aa: ASRLTDRFGNQPQH
cdr3_length: 14
v_call: TRBV6-8

cdr3_aa: ATSGTRDRGKGEKLF
cdr3_length: 15
v_call: TRBV15

cdr3_aa: ASSQHGRDGETQY
cdr3_length: 13
v_call: TRBV5-8

cdr3_aa: ASSPPTGNTGELF
cdr3_length: 13
v_call: TRBV18

cdr3_aa: ASNPRGVQGYGYT
cdr3_length: 13
v_call: TRBV2

cdr3_aa: ASSYAGYNEQF
cdr3_length: 11
v_call: TRBV6-5

cdr3_aa: ATSEGLAGGPETQY
cdr3_length: 14
v_call: TRBV24-1

cdr3_aa: ASSVAPEVEQF
cdr3_length: 11
v_call: TRBV9

cdr3_aa: ASSLARGETQY
cdr3_length: 11
v_call: TRBV12-3/TRBV12-4

cdr3_aa: ASSLRGTVWGMNTEAF
cdr3_length: 16
v_call: TRBV28

cdr3_aa: ASSLVGSYNEQF
cdr3_length: 12
v_call: TRBV5-1

cdr3_aa: ASSRLAGDNNEQF
cdr3_length: 13
v_call: TRBV3-1/TRBV3-2